These 20 T cell receptor beta chains came from one sample sequenced in a study of OX40 agonist ivuxolimab in advanced cancers. Produced via immunoSEQ multiplex PCR; TCRdb's table is partial and in-frame only. The repertoire includes tens of thousands of clones, around 73% of them detected once, and approximately 2% sits in the top ten. The material sequenced was CD4+ or CD8+ T cells sorted from blood, taken in a trial of the OX40 agonist ivuxolimab. The origin of the receptors is an adult with an advanced solid tumor such as melanoma, head and neck, liver or kidney cancer.

This chain uses TRBV2 with TRBJ2-5; 7 positions match TRBD1. Germline V lookup: CDR1 SNHLY, CDR2 FYNNEI. CDR3 length equals 13 residues. V was clipped by 6 bases and J by 2 bases; unmatched bases: 3. The CDR3 here is CASSQTGQETQYF. The CDR3 DNA is TGTGCCAGCAGCCAGACAGGGCAAGAGACCCAGTACTTC.

The chain couples TRBV5-1 to TRBJ2-1; possible D gene TRBD1, 5 bases. The V gene lost 7 bases and the J gene lost 0 bases, with 11 bases spanning the gap. CDR3 length: 14 amino acids. The germline CDR1 and CDR2 sequences are SGHRS and YFSETQ. The CDR3 loop reads CASQRQSSYNEQFF. The CDR3 nucleotides read TGCGCCAGCCAGCGACAGAGCTCCTACAATGAGCAGTTCTTC. The entire variable domain, with the rest obtained from reference TRBV5-1 and TRBJ2-1, is as follows: KAGVTQTPRYLIKTRGQQVTLSCSPISGHRSVSWYQQTPGQGLQFLFEYFSETQRNKGNFPGRFSGRQFSNSRSEMNVSTLELGDSALYLCASQRQSSYNEQFFGPGTRLTVL.

This clone has more than one count but fewer than ten. V is TRBV5-1 and J is TRBJ2-7; 7 bases match TRBD1. The length of the CDR3 is 14 residues. Trimming at V came to 0 bases and at J to 4 bases, leaving 4 bases not matched to a gene. Germline assignment: CDR1 SGHRS and CDR2 YFSETQ. The CDR3 is CASSLETGIYEQYF. In nucleotides, the CDR3 is TGCGCCAGCAGCTTGGAGACAGGGATATACGAGCAGTACTTC. The full variable domain, in which reference TRBV5-1 and TRBJ2-7 provide the parts outside the CDR3, is KAGVTQTPRYLIKTRGQQVTLSCSPISGHRSVSWYQQTPGQGLQFLFEYFSETQRNKGNFPGRFSGRQFSNSRSEMNVSTLELGDSALYLCASSLETGIYEQYFGPGTRLTVT.

This clone was seen more than once but under ten times. The chain carries TRBV7-6 and TRBJ2-3; no reliable D call. The CDR3 is made up of 14 amino acids. Germline CDR1 is SGHVS and CDR2 is FNYEAQ. With 5 bases removed from V and 4 bases from J, the gap between germline ends came to 13 bases. The CDR3 is CASSTRWSADTQYF. The CDR3 bases are TGTGCCAGCAGCACCCGTTGGAGCGCAGATACGCAGTATTTT.

The table lists this clone with a few counts. V is TRBV27 and J is TRBJ2-5; D call uncertain. V lost 5 bases and J 3 bases, leaving 10 bases between the germline ends. Germline CDR1 and CDR2: MNHEY and SMNVEV (reference sequence). The length of the CDR3 is 13 residues. The CDR3 nucleotides are TGTGCCAGCAGTGTAAGGTCGGAAGAGACCCAGTACTTC. As protein: CASSVRSEETQYF.

V gene TRBV19 combines with J gene TRBJ2-1; 9 bases agree with TRBD2. Per germline, CDR1 LNHDA and CDR2 SQIVND (reference sequence). J lost 4 bases, V lost 8 bases, and 6 bases had no gene match. CDR3 size: 14 residues. The CDR3 DNA sequence: TGTGCCAGTTCTCTGGCGGGAGGGTACAATGAGCAGTTCTTC. This gives the protein CASSLAGGYNEQFF.

This clone has a handful of counts. The chain couples TRBV7-6 to TRBJ1-2; 9 positions match TRBD1. Losses at the gene ends were 1 base for V and 8 bases for J; bases not matched to a gene: 5. The CDR3 is made up of 14 amino acids. Germline lookup yields CDR1 SGHVS and CDR2 FNYEAQ. The CDR3 region is CASSLVQGAGGYTF. The CDR3 nucleotides read TGTGCCAGCAGCTTAGTACAGGGGGCTGGGGGCTACACCTTC.

The chain carries TRBV19 and TRBJ1-2; 7 nucleotides align to TRBD1. Germline V gene data show CDR1 as LNHDA and CDR2 as SQIVND (reference sequence). This CDR3 is 12 amino acids long. The V gene end was trimmed by 10 bases and the J gene end by 4 bases; junction bases not matched to a gene: 6. The CDR3 loop reads CATRDRLYGYTF. The CDR3 DNA sequence: TGTGCCACCCGGGACAGACTCTATGGCTACACCTTC.

The sample holds one count of this clone. The rearrangement links TRBV4-1 to TRBJ2-6; D is uncertain. Germline V gene sequence: CDR1 MGHRA, CDR2 YSYEKL. Trimming took 1 base from V and 0 from J, leaving 10 bases between them. The CDR3 covers 17 residues. CDR3: CASSQVGLSSGANVLTF. CDR3 DNA sequence: TGCGCCAGCAGCCAAGTTGGTCTGAGCTCTGGGGCCAACGTCCTGACTTTC.

The V gene is TRBV15, the J gene TRBJ1-1, with a possible D match to TRBD1 (6 bases). The CDR3 totals 15 residues. CDR1 LNHNV and CDR2 YYDKDF come from the germline V gene (reference sequence). The germline V and J ends were trimmed by 2 bases and 2 bases, with 12 bases remaining between them. The CDR3 is CATSRPGGGNTEAFF. CDR3 bases: TGTGCCACCAGCAGACCCGGTGGGGGCAACACTGAAGCTTTCTTT.

This clone was detected once. V usage is TRBV2 and J usage is TRBJ2-1, with D possibly being TRBD2 (6 bases). V lost 6 bases and J 7 bases, leaving 13 bases between the germline ends. CDR1 and CDR2 from the germline V gene are SNHLY and FYNNEI. The CDR3 is 13 amino acids. DNA of the CDR3: TGTGCCAGCAGCGCCGGGACTTATAATGAGCAGTTCTTC. It translates to CASSAGTYNEQFF.

V and J are TRBV18 and TRBJ1-5, with D unclear. Germline CDR1 reads KGHSH; CDR2 reads LQKENI. The V end was cut by 3 bases, the J end by 4 bases, with 7 bases between. The CDR3 runs to 13 residues. CDR3 residues: CASSPGENQPQHF. CDR3 DNA sequence: TGTGCCAGCTCACCCGGGGAGAATCAGCCCCAGCATTTT.

The chain joins TRBV28 to TRBJ2-7; 9 bases agree with TRBD1. V gave up 6 bases and J gave up 5 bases; unmatched junction bases: 5. Per germline, CDR1 MDHEN and CDR2 SYDVKM. This CDR3 contains 13 residues. CDR3 nucleotide sequence: TGTGCCAGCAGGGGGACAGGGAAGGACGAGCAGTACTTC. The encoded protein is CASRGTGKDEQYF. Based on the CDR3 plus reference TRBV28 and TRBJ2-7, the full variable domain is DVKVTQSSRYLVKRTGEKVFLECVQDMDHENMFWYRQDPGLGLRLIYFSYDVKMKEKGDIPEGYSVSREKKERFSLILESASTNQTSMYLCASRGTGKDEQYFGPGTRLTVT.

The chain recombines TRBV27 with TRBJ1-1; D unresolved. V lost 1 base, J lost 7 bases, and 10 bases lay in between. Germline values: CDR1 MNHEY, CDR2 SMNVEV (reference sequence). The CDR3 has 13 residues. As DNA, the CDR3 is TGTGCCAGCAGTTTATACACTATAGTTGAAGCTTTCTTT. Protein: CASSLYTIVEAFF.

The chain joins TRBV5-1 to TRBJ2-3; 8 nucleotides agree with TRBD2. CDR1 SGHRS and CDR2 YFSETQ come from the germline V gene. The CDR3 is 16 amino acids. V lost 1 base, J lost 2 bases, and 6 bases stayed unmatched. The CDR3 reads CASSLRTGGVTDTQYF. The CDR3 nucleotides read TGCGCCAGCAGCTTGAGAACGGGAGGGGTCACAGATACGCAGTATTTT. Filled out from reference TRBV5-1 and TRBJ2-3, the complete variable domain reads KAGVTQTPRYLIKTRGQQVTLSCSPISGHRSVSWYQQTPGQGLQFLFEYFSETQRNKGNFPGRFSGRQFSNSRSEMNVSTLELGDSALYLCASSLRTGGVTDTQYFGPGTRLTVL.

CDR3 in DNA: TGTGCCAGCAGTAGCTCGCAGGGGGTCTATGGCTACACCTTC. This encodes CASSSSQGVYGYTF. The chain is built from TRBV6-1 and TRBJ1-2, with 7 bases matching TRBD1. Germline lookup yields CDR1 MNHNS and CDR2 SASEGT. Trimming at V came to 5 bases and at J to 4 bases, leaving 7 bases not matched to a gene. The CDR3 covers 14 residues.

The gene calls are TRBV2 and TRBJ2-3, with D perhaps given as TRBD1 or TRBD2 (6 bases each). With 4 bases removed from V and 4 bases from J, the gap between germline ends came to 15 bases. The CDR3 is made up of 15 amino acids. Looked up from germline, CDR1 is SNHLY and CDR2 is FYNNEI. CDR3 in amino acids: CASSVSSGAADTQYF. DNA of the CDR3: TGTGCCAGCAGTGTCTCCTCGGGGGCGGCAGATACGCAGTATTTT.

This clone is medium-sized in the sample. The chain has TRBV6-6 and TRBJ2-7, with 10 bases fitting TRBD1. V trimming: 5 bases; J trimming: 6 bases; junction bases outside the gene matches: 13. This CDR3 contains 16 residues. Germline CDR1 MNHNY, CDR2 SVGAGI (reference sequence). This chain's CDR3 is CASSTPGGQGTSEQYF. The DNA for the CDR3 is TGTGCCAGCAGTACCCCAGGGGGACAGGGGACCTCCGAGCAGTACTTC.

Regarding this clone: One junction end does not reproduce the germline sequence, and a read error may be involved. This sequence joins TRBV5-1 and TRBJ1-6, with 8 positions matching TRBD1. Germline V gene lookup returns CDR1 SGHRS and CDR2 YFSETQ. The CDR3 loop spans 15 amino acids. The CDR3 region is CASSPRGQDKSPLHF. DNA of the CDR3: TGCGCCAGCAGCCCACGGGGACAGGATAAGTCACCCCTCCACTTT.

The sample holds a few counts of this clone. CDR3 in DNA: TGTGCCAGTAACTATGATAAAGCGAGCTACACCTTC. This translates into CASNYDKASYTF. V usage is TRBV19 and J usage is TRBJ1-2; D uncertain. Trimming cost V 7 bases and J 9 bases, with 15 bases left between them. CDR3 length equals 12 residues. Germline V gene sequence: CDR1 LNHDA, CDR2 SQIVND (reference sequence). Combining the CDR3 with reference TRBV19 and TRBJ1-2 gives the whole variable domain DGGITQSPKYLFRKEGQNVTLSCEQNLNHDAMYWYRQDPGQGLRLIYYSQIVNDFQKGDIAEGYSVSREKKESFPLTVTSAQKNPTAFYLCASNYDKASYTFGSGTRLTVV.